Listed below are T cell receptor beta chains from one sample, sequenced in a study of blood T cell repertoires in COVID-19. Assay: immunoSEQ multiplex PCR; the TCRdb copy retains only in-frame clones and omits some. The table records fewer than 35,000 clones, about nine tenths of them present only once. Sequenced sample: peripheral blood. The receptors shown here come from a woman of 80 years or more with active or convalescent COVID-19. The CDR3 runs from the conserved cysteine through the conserved F or W. A D gene is named only where the DNA matches it firmly. Not all rows give a size; the values are once, few, many and, for expanded clones, a class.

CDR3nt | CDR3aa | j_gene | d_gene | abundance | v_gene
TGTGCCATCAAAGGGGACTTGGGAGAAAAACTGTTTTTT | CAIKGDLGEKLFF | TRBJ1-4 | - | - | TRBV10-3
TGTGCCAGCAGTCGGGACAGGGGTCCTGAGCAGTTCTTC | CASSRDRGPEQFF | TRBJ2-1 | TRBD1 | - | TRBV7-3
TGTGCCAGCTCATCCCGCGGACAGGGGGCGAACACCGGGGAGCTGTTTTTT | CASSSRGQGANTGELFF | TRBJ2-2 | TRBD1 | - | TRBV18
TGCAGTGCTAGAGTAGGGGGAAGTGCTTTCTTT | CSARVGGSAFF | TRBJ1-1 | - | - | TRBV20-1
TGCGCCAGCAGTCACGGGACAGGGGATGTTTCTGGAAACACCATATATTTT | CASSHGTGDVSGNTIYF | TRBJ1-3 | TRBD1 | - | TRBV5-1
TGTGCCAGCAGTGGCTTGACAGGGGTCCACGAGCAGTACTTC | CASSGLTGVHEQYF | TRBJ2-7 | TRBD1 | once | TRBV27
TGTGCCGACGGGGTTAGCGGGGGGGCCGTGGAGACCCAGTACTTC | CADGVSGGAVETQYF | TRBJ2-5 | TRBD2 | once | TRBV2
TGTGCCAGCAGTTTGGATTGGTCGAGCGAGGCTTTCTTT | CASSLDWSSEAFF | TRBJ1-1 | - | - | TRBV2
TGCAGCGTTGAAGGGGCGGGAAAGGGAAACACCATATATTTT | CSVEGAGKGNTIYF | TRBJ1-3 | - | - | TRBV29-1
TGTGCCAGCAGCCCGCAGGGGGAATTTCAGCCCCAGCATTTT | CASSPQGEFQPQHF | TRBJ1-5 | TRBD1 | - | TRBV9